A single TCR beta chain is shown here with its context. Its antigen is undetermined. This sample was included in a study of cytomegalovirus exposure and HLA in healthy donors. Across the study: As an earlier analysis found, about 200 million T cells yielded about 120 million unique TCR beta sequences. Study observations and caveats: In a later analysis, specific HLA alleles were associated with 15,000 to 20,000 TCR beta sequences at a 0.05 false discovery rate. The Asian-associated ancestry cluster reportedly had fewer N-insertions than the 666-donor mean in a later analysis.

The PCR contained 60 Vbeta and 13 Jbeta primers. Profiled with immunoSEQ multiplex PCR; TCRdb holds only in-frame clones, not every one. The data contain around 220,000 clones, 65% to 80% of them singletons. The J segment lost 10 bases and the V segment lost 6 bases, leaving 15 bases of the junction unmatched. Germline V gives CDR1 LNHDA, CDR2 SQIVND (reference sequence). This CDR3 spans 17 amino acids. The origin of this receptor is a man between 35 and 55 years old in good health and CMV-seronegative. The specimen was PBMCs. The rearrangement uses TRBV19 and TRBJ2-1; 13 nucleotides agree with TRBD2. The CDR3 DNA follows: TGTGCCAGTAGCAGCCCCATACTAGCGGGAGGGCCGGGGGAGCAGTTCTTC. This gives the protein CASSSPILAGGPGEQFF.